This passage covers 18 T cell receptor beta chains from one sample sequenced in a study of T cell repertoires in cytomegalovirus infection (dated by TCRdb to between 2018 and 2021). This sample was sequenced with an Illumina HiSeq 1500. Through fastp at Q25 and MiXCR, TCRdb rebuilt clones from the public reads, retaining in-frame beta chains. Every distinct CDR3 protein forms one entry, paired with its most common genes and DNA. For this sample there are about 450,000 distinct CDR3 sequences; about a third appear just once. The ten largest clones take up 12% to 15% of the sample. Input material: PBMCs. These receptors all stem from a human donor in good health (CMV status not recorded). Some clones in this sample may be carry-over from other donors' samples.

In DNA form, the CDR3 reads TGTGCCAGCAGCTTAGCCGGGGGCGCCCCAGATACGCAGTATTTT. As protein: CASSLAGGAPDTQYF. The chain employs TRBV7-2 and TRBJ2-3; D is tentatively TRBD1 or TRBD2 (6 bases each). The CDR3 spans 15 residues. Germline V gives CDR1 SGHTA, CDR2 FQGNSA. Trimming pared 0 bases from V and 4 bases from J, leaving 11 bases between.

The DNA for the CDR3 is TGTGCCAGCAGCCAAGAGGACGCCGAGGGGTTTGAGGGCACAGATACGCAGTATTTT. This encodes CASSQEDAEGFEGTDTQYF. The genes are TRBV3-1 and TRBJ2-3, with D perhaps being TRBD1 or TRBD2 (5 bases each). Trimming took 0 bases from V and 1 from J, leaving 20 bases between them. The germline V gene encodes CDR1 LGHDT and CDR2 YNNKEL (reference sequence). The CDR3 spans 19 residues.

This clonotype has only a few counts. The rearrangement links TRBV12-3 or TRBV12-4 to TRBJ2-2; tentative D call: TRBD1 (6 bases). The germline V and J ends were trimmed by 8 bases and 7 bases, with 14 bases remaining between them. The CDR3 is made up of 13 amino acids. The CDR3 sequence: CASETGIGGELFF. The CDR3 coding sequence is TGTGCCAGCGAAACAGGGATTGGCGGGGAGCTGTTTTTT.

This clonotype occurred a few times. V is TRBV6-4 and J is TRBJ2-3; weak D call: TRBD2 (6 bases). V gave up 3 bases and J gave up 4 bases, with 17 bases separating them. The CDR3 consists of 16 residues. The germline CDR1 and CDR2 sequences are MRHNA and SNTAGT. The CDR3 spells CASSEVAGSSADTQYF. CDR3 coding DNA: TGTGCCAGCAGTGAAGTTGCGGGGAGTAGTGCAGATACGCAGTATTTT.

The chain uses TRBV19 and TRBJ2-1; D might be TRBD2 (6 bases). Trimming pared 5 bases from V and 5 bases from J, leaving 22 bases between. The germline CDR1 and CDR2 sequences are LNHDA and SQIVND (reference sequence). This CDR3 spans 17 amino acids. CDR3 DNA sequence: TGTGCCAGTAGTGCCCACCCGTCGGAGGGAATCGACAATGAGCAGTTCTTC. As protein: CASSAHPSEGIDNEQFF. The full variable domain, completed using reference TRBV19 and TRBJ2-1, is DGGITQSPKYLFRKEGQNVTLSCEQNLNHDAMYWYRQDPGQGLRLIYYSQIVNDFQKGDIAEGYSVSREKKESFPLTVTSAQKNPTAFYLCASSAHPSEGIDNEQFFGPGTRLTVL.

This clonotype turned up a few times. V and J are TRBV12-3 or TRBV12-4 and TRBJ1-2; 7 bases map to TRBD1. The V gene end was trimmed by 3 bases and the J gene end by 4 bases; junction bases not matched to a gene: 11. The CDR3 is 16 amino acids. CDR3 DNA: TGTGCCAGCAGTTTTTCGGGACAGCGGATCCCCTATGGCTACACCTTC. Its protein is CASSFSGQRIPYGYTF.

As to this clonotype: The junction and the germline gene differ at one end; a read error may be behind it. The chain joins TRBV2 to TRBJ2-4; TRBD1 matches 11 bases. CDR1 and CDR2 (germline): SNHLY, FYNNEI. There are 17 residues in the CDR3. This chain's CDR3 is CASSFKTGTGGLKGSDF. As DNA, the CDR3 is TGTGCCAGCAGTTTTAAGACCGGGACAGGGGGGCTGAAAGGATCGGACTTC.

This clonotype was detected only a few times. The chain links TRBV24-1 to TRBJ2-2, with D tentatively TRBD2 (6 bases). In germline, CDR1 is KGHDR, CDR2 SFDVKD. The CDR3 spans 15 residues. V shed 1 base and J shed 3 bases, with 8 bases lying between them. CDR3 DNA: TGTGCCACCAGTGATTTAGGGGAGGACACCGGGGAGCTGTTTTTT. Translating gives CATSDLGEDTGELFF.

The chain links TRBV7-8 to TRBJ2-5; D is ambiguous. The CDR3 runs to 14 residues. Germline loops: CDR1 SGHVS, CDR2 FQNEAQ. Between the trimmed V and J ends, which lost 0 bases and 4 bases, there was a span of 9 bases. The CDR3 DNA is TGTGCCAGCAGCTTAGCGATAGGGTCAGAGACCCAGTACTTC. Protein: CASSLAIGSETQYF.

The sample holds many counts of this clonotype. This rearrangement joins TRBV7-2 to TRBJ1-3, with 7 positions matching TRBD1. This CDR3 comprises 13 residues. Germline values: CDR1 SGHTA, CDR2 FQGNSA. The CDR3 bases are TGTGCTACAGGGGATAGGTCTGGAAACACCATATATTTT. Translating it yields CATGDRSGNTIYF.

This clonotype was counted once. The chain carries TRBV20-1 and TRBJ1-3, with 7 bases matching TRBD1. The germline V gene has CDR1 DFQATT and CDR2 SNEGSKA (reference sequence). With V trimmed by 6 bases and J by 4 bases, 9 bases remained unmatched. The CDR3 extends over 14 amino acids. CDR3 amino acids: CSAPTGSAGNTIYF. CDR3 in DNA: TGCAGTGCGCCGACAGGGTCTGCCGGAAACACCATATATTTT.

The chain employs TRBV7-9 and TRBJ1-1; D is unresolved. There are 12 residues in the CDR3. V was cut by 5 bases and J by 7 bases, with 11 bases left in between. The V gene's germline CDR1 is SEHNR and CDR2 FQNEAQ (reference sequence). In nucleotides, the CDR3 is TGTGCCAGCAGCCCCACCCTCGGTGAAGCTTTCTTT. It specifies CASSPTLGEAFF.

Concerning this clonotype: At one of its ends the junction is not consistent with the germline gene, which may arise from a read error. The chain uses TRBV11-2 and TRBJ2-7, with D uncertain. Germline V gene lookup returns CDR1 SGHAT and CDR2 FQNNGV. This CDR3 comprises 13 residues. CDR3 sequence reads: CASSLNFPYGQYF. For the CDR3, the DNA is TGTGCCAGCAGCTTAAATTTTCCCTACGGGCAGTACTTC.

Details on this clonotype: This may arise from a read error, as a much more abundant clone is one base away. CDR3 residues: CASSLTGPYEHYF. CDR3 DNA: TGTGCCAGCAGCTTGACAGGGCCTTACGAGCATTACTTC. The chain joins TRBV7-2 to TRBJ2-7; 7 nucleotides agree with TRBD1. The CDR3 length is 13 residues. Germline loops: CDR1 SGHTA, CDR2 FQGNSA.

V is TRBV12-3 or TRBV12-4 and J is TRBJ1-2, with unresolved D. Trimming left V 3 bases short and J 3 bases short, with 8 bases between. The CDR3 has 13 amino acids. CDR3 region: CASSFDSYYGYTF. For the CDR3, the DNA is TGTGCCAGCAGTTTTGACTCCTACTATGGCTACACCTTC.

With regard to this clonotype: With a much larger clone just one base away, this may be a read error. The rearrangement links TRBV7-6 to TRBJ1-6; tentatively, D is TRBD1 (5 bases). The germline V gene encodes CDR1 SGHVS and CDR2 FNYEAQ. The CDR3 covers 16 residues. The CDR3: CASSLERGRANSPLPF. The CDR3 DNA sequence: TGTGCCAGCAGCTTAGAGCGTGGCAGGGCGAATTCACCCCTCCCCTTT.

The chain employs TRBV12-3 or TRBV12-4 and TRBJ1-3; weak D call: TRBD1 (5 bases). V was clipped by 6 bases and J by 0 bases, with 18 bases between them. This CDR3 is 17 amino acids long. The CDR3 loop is CASSRARDLASGNTIYF. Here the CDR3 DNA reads TGTGCCAGCAGCCGCGCCCGGGACCTCGCCTCTGGAAACACCATATATTTT.

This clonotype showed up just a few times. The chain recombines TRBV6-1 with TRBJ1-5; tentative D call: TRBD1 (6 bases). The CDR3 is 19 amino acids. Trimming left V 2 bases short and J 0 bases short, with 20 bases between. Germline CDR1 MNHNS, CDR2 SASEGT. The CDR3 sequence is CASSETYRRGAYSNQPQHF. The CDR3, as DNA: TGTGCCAGCAGTGAAACCTACCGGCGGGGGGCCTATAGCAATCAGCCCCAGCATTTT.